The clone carrying this T cell receptor beta chain was detected only once. The antigen remains unidentified. This specimen comes from a study of cytomegalovirus exposure and HLA in healthy donors. This PCR relied on a set of 60 Vbeta primers and 13 Jbeta primers. TCRdb's table, derived via immunoSEQ multiplex PCR, lists solely in-frame clones and lacks some. This sample has about 160,000 clones; roughly 82% occur once, and the top ten carry 2.5% to 3.5%. With 7 bases removed from V and 10 bases from J, the gap between germline ends came to 14 bases. Germline V gene sequence: CDR1 SNHLY, CDR2 FYNNEI. The CDR3 has 12 residues. Regarding the study as a whole: A list of approximately 160 TCR beta chains associated with cytomegalovirus was given. Presence/absence results assume similar sequencing depth per donor, which may not hold.

This receptor was identified in a woman between 45 and 65 years old in good health and CMV-seropositive. The rearrangement uses TRBV2 and TRBJ2-4; TRBD1 might be the D (5 bases). The sample comprised PBMCs. CDR3 amino acids: CASKMGQKIQYF. The CDR3, as DNA: TGTGCCAGCAAGATGGGGCAGAAAATTCAGTACTTC.